The rows below give T cell receptor beta chains drawn from one sample of a study of T cells in Graves' hyperthyroidism and ophthalmopathy. Via MiXCR, TCRdb re-called the multiplex PCR reads, giving one row per CDR3 protein. The sample comprises fewer than 300,000 distinct CDR3 sequences, less than 30% of which are singletons, and approximately 30% rests with the top ten. Sample: blood. The source of these receptors is a man in his forties with Graves' hyperthyroidism that later progressed to Graves' ophthalmopathy. The CDR3 runs from the conserved cysteine through the conserved F or W. The D gene is left open where the match is weak. Expanded clones are given a class, and other clones once, few, many or no size at all.

D gene	clone size	V gene	J gene	CDR3 protein	CDR3 DNA
.	many	TRBV5-1	TRBJ2-5	CASSLGGQRGLETQYF	TGCGCCAGCAGCTTAGGCGGCCAGAGGGGGTTGGAGACCCAGTACTTC
.	.	TRBV12-3/TRBV12-4	TRBJ2-5	CASRRGGAGRETQYF	TGTGCCAGCAGAAGGGGGGGAGCGGGAAGAGAGACCCAGTACTTC
.	many	TRBV30	TRBJ2-7	CAWSSIGPYEQYF	TGTGCCTGGAGCTCAATCGGGCCATACGAGCAGTACTTC
.	.	TRBV28	TRBJ1-1	CASTLGGVLGDTEAFF	TGTGCCAGCACTCTGGGGGGGGTCCTTGGGGACACTGAAGCTTTCTTT
.	.	TRBV4-2	TRBJ2-5	CASSDRGGTQETQYF	TGTGCCAGCAGCGATAGGGGCGGGACTCAAGAGACCCAGTACTTC
TRBD1	.	TRBV6-1	TRBJ2-7	CASSKGVRRTGGHEQYF	TGTGCCAGCAGTAAAGGAGTCCGTCGGACAGGGGGCCACGAGCAGTACTTC
.	many	TRBV7-2	TRBJ2-5	CASSLALETQYF	TGTGCCAGCAGCTTGGCGCTGGAGACCCAGTACTTC
.	many	TRBV20-1	TRBJ2-3	CSASDYGRRDTQYF	TGCAGTGCTAGTGATTACGGGAGAAGGGATACGCAGTATTTT
.	many	TRBV20-1	TRBJ1-5	CSAREHGGSFNQPQHF	TGCAGTGCTAGAGAGCATGGGGGGTCCTTCAATCAGCCCCAGCATTTT
TRBD2	.	TRBV7-2	TRBJ2-7	CASREWRGSSYEQYF	TGTGCCAGCAGGGAGTGGCGGGGGAGTAGCTACGAGCAGTACTTC
TRBD1	many	TRBV10-3	TRBJ1-3	CAIRAGGLAGNTIYF	TGTGCCATCAGAGCAGGGGGCTTAGCTGGAAACACCATATATTTT
.	many	TRBV28	TRBJ2-4	CASSKRDGLIAKNIQYF	TGTGCCAGCAGTAAAAGGGACGGATTAATAGCCAAAAACATTCAGTACTTC
.	many	TRBV18	TRBJ2-7	CASSPVPGTSPYEQYF	TGTGCCAGCTCACCCGTTCCAGGGACTTCACCCTACGAGCAGTACTTC
TRBD1	.	TRBV6-1	TRBJ1-5	CTSRKEGAGNQPQHF	TGTACCAGCAGGAAAGAGGGGGCGGGTAATCAGCCCCAGCATTTT
TRBD1	many	TRBV12-3/TRBV12-4	TRBJ1-2	CASSRDRGGYGYTF	TGTGCCAGCAGTCGGGACAGGGGAGGCTATGGCTACACCTTC
.	many	TRBV9	TRBJ1-1	CASSLGTNGAEAFF	TGTGCCAGCAGCCTCGGGACCAATGGCGCTGAAGCTTTCTTT
.	.	TRBV30	TRBJ1-2	CAYGDLGHGYTF	TGTGCCTACGGGGATTTGGGGCATGGCTACACCTTC
.	.	TRBV20-1	TRBJ1-1	CSARMGDTEAFF	TGCAGTGCTAGGATGGGGGACACTGAAGCTTTCTTT
TRBD2	many	TRBV4-2	TRBJ2-7	CASSQRVQLAGTYEQYF	TGTGCCAGCAGCCAAAGGGTCCAGCTAGCGGGCACCTACGAGCAGTACTTC
.	.	TRBV6-1	TRBJ1-3	CASSQGPSGNTIYF	TGTGCCAGCAGCCAGGGTCCCTCTGGAAACACCATATATTTT
.	.	TRBV6-5	TRBJ1-2	CASSYSGGANYGYTF	TGTGCCAGCAGTTACTCCGGGGGAGCTAACTATGGCTACACCTTC
.	many	TRBV20-1	TRBJ2-5	CSARDRETQYF	TGCAGTGCTAGAGATCGAGAGACCCAGTACTTC
.	.	TRBV6-2/TRBV6-3	TRBJ1-1	CASSYSLWSTEAFF	TGTGCCAGCAGTTACTCGTTGTGGAGCACTGAAGCTTTCTTT
.	many	TRBV11-3	TRBJ1-2	CASSHDDLYGYTF	TGTGCCAGCAGCCACGACGACCTCTATGGCTACACCTTC
.	many	TRBV10-3	TRBJ1-5	CAIMEGSNQPQHF	TGTGCCATCATGGAGGGTAGCAATCAGCCCCAGCATTTT
.	many	TRBV19	TRBJ1-2	CASSITPRTVGGYTF	TGTGCCAGTAGTATAACTCCCAGGACAGTGGGCGGCTACACCTTC
TRBD1	many	TRBV10-3	TRBJ2-7	CAVTGASSYEQYF	TGTGCCGTAACAGGGGCCAGCTCCTACGAGCAGTACTTC
TRBD2	many	TRBV11-2	TRBJ2-5	CASSSGTSGSVQETQYF	TGTGCCAGCAGCTCCGGGACTAGCGGGAGTGTGCAAGAGACCCAGTACTTC
TRBD2	few	TRBV11-2	TRBJ2-7	CASSFSGTSGYEQYF	TGTGCCAGCAGCTTTTCCGGGACTAGCGGCTACGAGCAGTACTTC
TRBD2	many	TRBV6-2/TRBV6-3	TRBJ2-4	CASSYSRLAGIAKNIQYF	TGTGCCAGCAGTTACTCTCGACTAGCGGGCATAGCCAAAAACATTCAGTACTTC
.	.	TRBV6-2/TRBV6-3	TRBJ2-7	CASSQVTEQYF	TGTGCCAGCAGTCAAGTCACGGAGCAGTACTTC
TRBD2	.	TRBV7-8	TRBJ2-7	CASSFLAGSSYEQYF	TGTGCCAGCAGCTTTCTAGCGGGAAGCTCCTACGAGCAGTACTTC
.	many	TRBV9	TRBJ1-1	CASSVGVGTEAFF	TGTGCCAGCAGCGTAGGAGTGGGCACTGAAGCTTTCTTT
.	many	TRBV19	TRBJ1-2	CASSRNGYTF	TGTGCCAGTAGCAGAAATGGCTACACCTTC
.	many	TRBV5-5	TRBJ1-1	CASSLGGAEWGTEAFF	TGTGCCAGCAGCTTGGGAGGGGCAGAATGGGGCACTGAAGCTTTCTTT
.	many	TRBV29-1	TRBJ1-1	CSVVGQINTEAFF	TGCAGCGTTGTAGGGCAAATTAACACTGAAGCTTTCTTT
.	few	TRBV12-3/TRBV12-4	TRBJ1-1	CASRWTLSLNTEAFF	TGTGCCAGCAGGTGGACCCTGTCCTTGAACACTGAAGCTTTCTTT
TRBD2	many	TRBV20-1	TRBJ2-1	CSATGGLVSSYNEQFF	TGCAGTGCAACGGGGGGGTTAGTGAGCTCCTACAATGAGCAGTTCTTC
.	many	TRBV3-1	TRBJ1-2	CASSQESPWFGYTF	TGTGCCAGCAGCCAAGAGTCACCGTGGTTTGGCTACACCTTC
TRBD1	few	TRBV6-2/TRBV6-3	TRBJ2-2	CASSLKLTGATGGELFF	TGTGCCAGCAGTCTTAAGTTGACAGGGGCGACTGGCGGGGAGCTGTTTTTT
TRBD1	many	TRBV12-3/TRBV12-4	TRBJ1-1	CASSDWTGRFTEAFF	TGTGCCAGCAGTGACTGGACAGGCAGGTTTACTGAAGCTTTCTTT
TRBD2	.	TRBV30	TRBJ2-7	CAWSASSGRSEQYF	TGTGCCTGGAGTGCGTCTAGCGGGAGGTCTGAGCAGTACTTC